The following is a T cell receptor beta chain sequence with its context. Its antigen is not known. The entry originates in a study of early stage breast cancer tumors. In the study overall: Of some 15 invasive breast tumors, twelve were hormone receptor-positive, HER2-negative.

Sequencing was performed with immunoSEQ multiplex PCR; in TCRdb, only in-frame clones are kept and a portion is missing. The table includes some 28,000 clones, 80% detected once. Notes on the study in general: Functional markers like CD4, CD8 and FOXP3 were missed in bulk sequencing. Tumors had 2 to 3-fold higher T cell density than normal breast. Blood repertoires resembled normal breast more than tumor.

The J segment lost 3 bases and the V segment lost 7 bases, leaving 2 bases of the junction unmatched. This CDR3 spans 11 amino acids. The germline gives CDR1 SQVTM, CDR2 ANQGSEA. The receptor was derived from a person between 55 and 69 years old with breast cancer. The source material was blood. This chain links TRBV29-1 with TRBJ1-2; 7 bases are shared with TRBD1. The CDR3 DNA reads TGCAGCGAAGGGACAGACTATGGCTACACCTTC. This translates into CSEGTDYGYTF.